These 18 T cell receptor beta chains originate from one sample sequenced in a study of spatial heterogeneity in lung cancer. The time point here: sample taken at primary tumor resection. Their antigens remain unidentified. Study outcomes and limitations: The study found that expanded intratumoral alpha and beta TCR counts tracked tumor mutation counts.

TCRdb processed the 5' RACE reads anew with MiXCR; each CDR3 protein has one entry. The sample consists of 3,500 to 4,000 distinct CDR3 sequences, just under 7% of them appearing once. The source material was lung tumor tissue, sampled at surgery. These TCRs come from a male donor with early-stage non-small cell lung cancer.

In its sample, this clonotype was seen many times. As an off-target read in a library built for alpha chains, this beta chain has a frequency of little significance. The rearrangement joins TRBV29-1 to TRBJ1-2; TRBD1 matches 9 bases. The V gene's germline CDR1 is SQVTM and CDR2 ANQGSEA. The V gene end was trimmed by 6 bases and the J gene end by 4 bases; junction bases not matched to a gene: 12. The CDR3 has 15 residues. The CDR3: CSVRDRALMGYGYTF. The CDR3 bases are TGCAGCGTCCGGGACAGGGCCTTGATGGGCTATGGCTACACCTTC.

This clonotype came up many times. With the library built for alpha chains, this beta chain is off target and its frequency is not meaningful. The CDR3: CSARDPGTGLLDTQYF. CDR3 DNA sequence: TGCAGTGCTAGAGATCCCGGGACAGGCCTTCTGGATACGCAGTATTTT. This chain joins TRBV20-1 and TRBJ2-3; the match to TRBD1 covers 8 bases. Germline V gives CDR1 DFQATT, CDR2 SNEGSKA (reference sequence). The CDR3 runs to 16 residues. The J segment lost 6 bases and the V segment lost 0 bases, leaving 11 bases of the junction unmatched.

This clonotype came up a few times. The size of this beta chain means little, since it is a stray read in a library made for alpha chains. The chain has TRBV5-1 and TRBJ2-3, with D possibly being TRBD2 (6 bases). CDR3 length: 14 amino acids. V lost 4 bases, J lost 6 bases, and 15 bases lay in between. Per the germline V gene, CDR1 is SGHRS and CDR2 is YFSETQ. CDR3 in DNA: TGCGCCAGCAGCCCCGGGACTGGAGGGGATACGCAGTATTTT. The encoded protein is CASSPGTGGDTQYF.

At least ten counts were recorded for this clonotype. The library was built for alpha chains, so this beta chain is an off-target read and its size means little. The chain links TRBV7-6 to TRBJ2-5, with TRBD2 identical over 9 bases. The CDR3 is 16 amino acids. J lost 8 bases, V lost 5 bases, and 15 bases had no gene match. Germline CDR1 and CDR2: SGHVS and FNYEAQ. CDR3 nucleotide sequence: TGTGCCAGCAGCCAACTCCTAGCGGGAACCAGCGTCACCCAGTACTTC. It translates to CASSQLLAGTSVTQYF.

This clonotype was seen ten or more times. Because the library targeted alpha chains, this beta chain is an off-target read whose size means little. The chain joins TRBV6-6 to TRBJ1-2; D perhaps matches TRBD1 (5 bases). Germline V gene lookup returns CDR1 MNHNY and CDR2 SVGAGI (reference sequence). CDR3 length: 16 residues. V was pared by 0 bases and J by 2 bases, with 13 bases between. This CDR3 reads CASSYSSGGSNYGYTF. CDR3 nucleotide sequence: TGTGCCAGCAGTTACTCGAGCGGGGGGTCCAACTATGGCTACACCTTC.

By frequency in the sample, this clonotype is medium-sized. This beta chain is a stray sequence in a library constructed for alpha chains; its clone size is not meaningful. The chain links TRBV7-6 to TRBJ2-2; unclear D gene. Germline V gene data show CDR1 as SGHVS and CDR2 as FNYEAQ. With 1 base removed from V and 5 bases from J, the gap between germline ends came to 2 bases. The CDR3 length is 12 residues. This chain's CDR3 is CASSLDTGELFF. In DNA form, the CDR3 reads TGTGCCAGCAGCTTAGATACCGGGGAGCTGTTTTTT.

This clonotype was found a few times. This beta chain came through as a stray read in a library set up for alpha chains, and its size says little. This chain uses TRBV4-3 with TRBJ2-1; D tentatively fits TRBD1 or TRBD2 (5 bases each). The CDR3 consists of 13 residues. Germline CDR1 LGHNA, CDR2 YSLEER. Between the trimmed V and J ends, which lost 1 base and 8 bases, there was a span of 9 bases. Here the CDR3 DNA reads TGCGCCAGCAGCCAAGGAGGGGTAGATGAGCAGTTCTTC. Protein product: CASSQGGVDEQFF.

Within the sample, this clonotype is medium-sized (0.01 to 0.1%). As an off-target read in a library built for alpha chains, this beta chain has a frequency of little significance. The chain links TRBV7-3 to TRBJ2-4; no definite D call. The germline V gene encodes CDR1 SGHTA and CDR2 FQGTGA. Trimming pared 2 bases from V and 8 bases from J, leaving 10 bases between. The CDR3 covers 13 residues. The CDR3 sequence is CASSLQPLDIQYF. CDR3 sequence (DNA): TGTGCCAGCAGCTTACAGCCGCTTGACATTCAGTACTTC. Based on the CDR3 plus reference TRBV7-3 and TRBJ2-4, the full variable domain is GAGVSQTPSNKVTEKGKYVELRCDPISGHTALYWYRQSLGQGPEFLIYFQGTGAADDSGLPNDRFFAVRPEGSVSTLKIQRTERGDSAVYLCASSLQPLDIQYFGAGTRLSVL.

Sample share makes this clonotype medium-sized (0.01 to 0.1%). This beta chain came through as a stray read in a library set up for alpha chains, and its size says little. The chain couples TRBV5-6 to TRBJ2-3; D perhaps matches TRBD2 (5 bases). There are 15 residues in the CDR3. Germline V CDR1 and CDR2: SGHDT, YYEEEE. V lost 4 bases and J lost 2, with 14 bases in between. The DNA for the CDR3 is TGTGCCAGCAGCCTACTTACTAGGGACACAGATACGCAGTATTTT. Translating it yields CASSLLTRDTDTQYF.

By sample share, this clonotype is medium-sized. This beta chain slipped into a library made for alpha chains as a stray read, so its size is not meaningful. The chain recombines TRBV27 with TRBJ2-2; 7 nucleotides align to TRBD2. Germline V lookup: CDR1 MNHEY, CDR2 SMNVEV (reference sequence). J lost 4 bases, V lost 4 bases, and 12 bases had no gene match. This CDR3 contains 17 residues. CDR3 bases: TGTGCCAGCAGTTCCCGGCGAGGGAGGGTCCGCACCGGGGAGCTGTTTTTT. This codes for CASSSRRGRVRTGELFF.

The table lists this clonotype with many counts. Little can be read into the size of this beta chain, an off-target read in a library designed for alpha chains. The rearrangement links TRBV27 to TRBJ1-6, with 9 bases that match TRBD1. The J segment lost 11 bases and the V segment lost 6 bases, leaving 8 bases of the junction unmatched. Per germline, CDR1 MNHEY and CDR2 SMNVEV (reference sequence). The CDR3 contains 14 residues. The CDR3 nucleotides read TGTGCCAGCAGGGTTGGACAGGGGTTGACACCCCTCCACTTT. Translated, it gives CASRVGQGLTPLHF.

Within the sample, this clonotype is medium-sized. This beta chain is off target for a library built for alpha chains, so its abundance means little. The V gene is TRBV7-9, the J gene TRBJ1-1; 8 bases line up with TRBD1. V lost 1 base, J lost 1 base, and 2 bases stayed unmatched. CDR1 and CDR2 (germline): SEHNR, FQNEAQ (reference sequence). The length of the CDR3 is 15 residues. The CDR3 reads CASSLGDRWNTEAFF. CDR3 nucleotides: TGTGCCAGCAGCTTAGGGGACAGGTGGAACACTGAAGCTTTCTTT.

This clonotype is classed as medium-sized. For a library built for alpha chains, this beta chain is a stray read; little rests on its size. The chain joins TRBV6-4 to TRBJ2-3; TRBD1 might be the D (5 bases). This CDR3 contains 14 residues. V dropped 0 bases and J dropped 6 bases, with 10 bases sitting between them. Germline lookup yields CDR1 MRHNA and CDR2 SNTAGT. CDR3 loop: CASSDSARADTQYF. CDR3 nucleotide sequence: TGTGCCAGCAGTGACTCGGCCAGGGCCGATACGCAGTATTTT.

About this clonotype itself: Being off target in a library aimed at alpha chains, this beta chain has a size of little meaning. The chain is built from TRBV18 and TRBJ2-5; D may be TRBD2 (7 bases). The CDR3 extends over 15 amino acids. Trimming took off 0 bases at V and 5 bases at J, with 13 bases between the two ends. Germline V lookup: CDR1 KGHSH, CDR2 LQKENI. CDR3 loop: CASSPPSQGGETQYF. The CDR3 DNA reads TGTGCCAGCTCACCACCTTCACAGGGAGGGGAGACCCAGTACTTC.

This clonotype was observed a few times. Germline is not matched at one junction end, which may reflect a read error. The library was prepared for alpha chains; this beta chain is a stray read, so its frequency means little. This chain joins TRBV7-7 and TRBJ2-5; tentative D call: TRBD1 (5 bases). The CDR3 consists of 13 residues. Germline CDR1 SSHAT, CDR2 FNYEAQ (reference sequence). In nucleotides, the CDR3 is TGTGCTAGCAGCTTAGGGCAGGGCAAGACCCAGTACTTC. Its translation: CASSLGQGKTQYF.

Comments on this clonotype: The library was designed around alpha chains, so this beta chain is a stray read whose abundance carries little weight. The chain is built from TRBV29-1 and TRBJ2-3; 12 nucleotides agree with TRBD2. This CDR3 has 23 amino acids. Germline V gene lookup returns CDR1 SQVTM and CDR2 ANQGSEA. V shed 6 bases and J 1 base; nucleotides not matched to a gene: 29. CDR3 in amino acids: CSVVFGAETMTSGSRSRTDTQYF. The CDR3 DNA is TGCAGCGTCGTCTTTGGGGCAGAAACGATGACTAGCGGGAGTCGTTCCCGCACAGATACGCAGTATTTT.

A note on this clonotype: The library was built for alpha chains, so this beta chain is an off-target read and its size means little. The chain recombines TRBV12-3 or TRBV12-4 with TRBJ2-7; D call uncertain. Trimming pared 1 base from V and 4 bases from J, leaving 5 bases between. The CDR3 is made up of 12 amino acids. The CDR3 sequence: CASSLDRYEQYF. The CDR3 DNA reads as TGTGCCAGCAGTTTAGATAGATACGAGCAGTACTTC.

This clonotype showed up many times. Within a library made for alpha chains, this beta chain is off target, and its count is uninformative. The J gene is TRBJ2-2, the V gene TRBV7-2; D perhaps matches TRBD2 (6 bases). The germline V gene has CDR1 SGHTA and CDR2 FQGNSA. This CDR3 is 15 amino acids long. Trimming took 8 bases from V and 0 from J, leaving 13 bases between them. CDR3 loop: CASGPWGANTGELFF. The CDR3 region has the DNA TGTGCCAGCGGGCCGTGGGGGGCGAACACCGGGGAGCTGTTTTTT.